This T cell receptor (beta chain) was found in a study of CD8 T cells in ankylosing spondylitis. This clonotype was seen at least ten times. Trimming took off 5 bases at V and 4 bases at J, with 11 bases between the two ends. This CDR3 region has 13 residues. TCRdb independently ran MiXCR on the 5' RACE reads; one entry per CDR3 protein. The sample carries 250,000 or so distinct CDR3 sequences, over 8.5% recorded once. The sample comprised blood, either unsorted or a sorted T cell fraction (not recorded which). The chain couples TRBV12-3 or TRBV12-4 to TRBJ2-5; D may be TRBD1 (6 bases). The TCR sequence derives from a male donor with ankylosing spondylitis or in good health (not recorded which). The CDR3 bases are TGTGCCAGCAGTCCCAGGGGCGGAGAGACCCAGTACTTC. Protein product: CASSPRGGETQYF.